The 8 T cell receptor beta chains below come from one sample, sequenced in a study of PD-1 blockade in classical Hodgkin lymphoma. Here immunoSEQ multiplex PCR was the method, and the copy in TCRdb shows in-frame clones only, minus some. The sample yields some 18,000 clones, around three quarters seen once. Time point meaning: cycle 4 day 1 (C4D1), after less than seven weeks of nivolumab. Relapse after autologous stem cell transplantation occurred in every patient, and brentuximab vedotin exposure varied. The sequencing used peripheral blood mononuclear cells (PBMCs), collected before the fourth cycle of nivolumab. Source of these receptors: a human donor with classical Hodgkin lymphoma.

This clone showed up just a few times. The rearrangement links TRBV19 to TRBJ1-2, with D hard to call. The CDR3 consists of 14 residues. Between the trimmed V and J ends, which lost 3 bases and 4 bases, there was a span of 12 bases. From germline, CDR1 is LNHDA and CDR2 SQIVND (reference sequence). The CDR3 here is CASSILASSYGYTF. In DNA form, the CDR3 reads TGTGCCAGTAGTATTCTCGCCTCGAGCTATGGCTACACCTTC.

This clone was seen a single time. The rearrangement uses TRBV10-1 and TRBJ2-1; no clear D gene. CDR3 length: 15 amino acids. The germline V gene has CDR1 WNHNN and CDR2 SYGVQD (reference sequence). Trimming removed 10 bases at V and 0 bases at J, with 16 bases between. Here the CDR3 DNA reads TGCGCCAATCTAGTTCTGGGTAGCTCCTACAATGAGCAGTTCTTC. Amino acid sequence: CANLVLGSSYNEQFF.

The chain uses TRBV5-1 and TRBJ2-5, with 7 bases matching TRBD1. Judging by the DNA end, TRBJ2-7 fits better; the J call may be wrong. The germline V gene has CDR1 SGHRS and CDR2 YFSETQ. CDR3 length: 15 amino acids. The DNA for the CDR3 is TGCGCCAGCAGCTTGTTGGGGACAGCCTCCTACGAGCAGTACTTC. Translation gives CASSLLGTASYEQYF.

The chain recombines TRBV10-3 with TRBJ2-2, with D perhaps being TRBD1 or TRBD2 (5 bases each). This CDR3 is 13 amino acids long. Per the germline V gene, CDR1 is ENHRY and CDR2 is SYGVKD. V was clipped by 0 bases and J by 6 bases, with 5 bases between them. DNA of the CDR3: TGTGCCATCAGTGAGTCGGGGGCCGGGGAGCTGTTTTTT. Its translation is CAISESGAGELFF.

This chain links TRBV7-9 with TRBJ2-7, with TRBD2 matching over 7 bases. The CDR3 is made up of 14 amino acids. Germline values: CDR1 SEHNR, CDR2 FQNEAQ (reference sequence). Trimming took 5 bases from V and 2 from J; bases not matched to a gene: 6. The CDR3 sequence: CASSPGLDTYEQYV. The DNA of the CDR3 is TGTGCCAGCAGCCCCGGACTAGATACCTACGAGCAGTACGTC.

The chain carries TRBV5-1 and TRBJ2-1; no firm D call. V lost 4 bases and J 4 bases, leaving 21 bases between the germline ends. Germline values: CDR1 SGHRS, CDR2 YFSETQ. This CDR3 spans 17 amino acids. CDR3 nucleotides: TGCGCCAGCAGCCTCTCTAGTCTAAGAAGCCCGTACAATGAGCAGTTCTTC. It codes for CASSLSSLRSPYNEQFF.

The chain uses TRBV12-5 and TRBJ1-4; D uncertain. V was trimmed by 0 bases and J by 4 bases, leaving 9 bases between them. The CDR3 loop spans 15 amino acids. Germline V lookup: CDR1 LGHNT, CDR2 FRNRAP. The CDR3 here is CASGLVRPSNEKLFF. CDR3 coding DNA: TGTGCTAGTGGTTTGGTAAGGCCGAGTAATGAAAAACTGTTTTTT.

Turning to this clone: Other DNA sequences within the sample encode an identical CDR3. The CDR3: CASSVGLAGVETQYF. CDR3 sequence (DNA): TGTGCCAGCAGCGTAGGACTAGCGGGGGTTGAGACCCAGTACTTC. The gene calls are TRBV9 and TRBJ2-5; 12 positions agree with TRBD2. There are 15 residues in the CDR3. Trimming took 0 bases from V and 5 from J; bases not matched to a gene: 2. Germline V gives CDR1 SGDLS, CDR2 YYNGEE.